This T cell receptor beta chain was sequenced during a study of CD8 T cells in ankylosing spondylitis. Findings and limits, study-wide: Disease-linked clones proved CD8+ and comparatively uncommon in peripheral blood. Past research had described some motif variants in reactive arthritis synovial fluid and blood. Matched ankylosing spondylitis synovial fluid reportedly contained a significantly enriched population of disease-linked clones. In ankylosing spondylitis blood, a motif of roughly 8 highly homologous TCR beta variants appeared characteristic.

The table lists this clonotype with a few counts. Its cognate antigen is unknown. With molecular barcodes, quantitative 5'-RACE was used to make the TCR beta libraries. TCRdb re-derived calls from the 5' RACE reads in MiXCR, one entry per CDR3 protein. The repertoire holds about 440,000 distinct CDR3 sequences, with 17% as singletons. The specimen sequenced was blood, either unsorted or a sorted T cell fraction (not recorded which). This clonotype originated in a male donor with ankylosing spondylitis.

The CDR3 sequence: CSASPYASGAGELFF. The CDR3 DNA follows: TGCAGTGCTAGTCCCTATGCATCGGGTGCCGGGGAGCTGTTTTTT. The V gene is TRBV20-1, the J gene TRBJ2-2, with D hard to call. V was shortened by 3 bases and J by 6 bases, with 17 bases between the two germline ends. From germline, CDR1 is DFQATT and CDR2 SNEGSKA (reference sequence). The CDR3 is 15 amino acids.